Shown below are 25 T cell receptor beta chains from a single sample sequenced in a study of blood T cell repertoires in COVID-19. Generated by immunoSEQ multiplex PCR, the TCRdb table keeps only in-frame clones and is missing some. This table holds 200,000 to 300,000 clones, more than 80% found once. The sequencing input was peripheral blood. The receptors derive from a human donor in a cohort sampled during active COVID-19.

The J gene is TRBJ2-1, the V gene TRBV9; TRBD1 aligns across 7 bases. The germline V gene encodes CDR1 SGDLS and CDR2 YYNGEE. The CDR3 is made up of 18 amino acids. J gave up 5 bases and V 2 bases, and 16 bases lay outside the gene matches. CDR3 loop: CASSVTIQGLALNNEQFF. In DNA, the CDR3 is TGTGCCAGCAGCGTGACAATACAGGGGCTGGCCCTTAACAATGAGCAGTTCTTC. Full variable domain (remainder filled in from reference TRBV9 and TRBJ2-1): DSGVTQTPKHLITATGQRVTLRCSPRSGDLSVYWYQQSLDQGLQFLIQYYNGEERAKGNILERFSAQQFPDLHSELNLSSLELGDSALYFCASSVTIQGLALNNEQFFGPGTRLTVL.

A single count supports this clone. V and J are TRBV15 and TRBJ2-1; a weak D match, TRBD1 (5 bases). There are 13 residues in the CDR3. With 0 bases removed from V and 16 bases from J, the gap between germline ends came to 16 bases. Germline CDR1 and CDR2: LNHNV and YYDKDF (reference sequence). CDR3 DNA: TGTGCCACCAGCAGAGAGGGTGGGGCTCAATATTTCTTC. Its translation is CATSREGGAQYFF.

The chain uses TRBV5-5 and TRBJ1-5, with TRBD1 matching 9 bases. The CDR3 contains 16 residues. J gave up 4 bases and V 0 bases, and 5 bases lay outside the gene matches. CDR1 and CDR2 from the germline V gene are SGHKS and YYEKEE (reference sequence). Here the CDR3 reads CASSLAGTGKNQPQHF. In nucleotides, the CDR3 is TGTGCCAGCAGCTTGGCCGGGACAGGGAAAAATCAGCCCCAGCATTTT.

CDR3 coding DNA: TGTGCCAGCAGCTCCGGACTAGCGGGAGGCGAGCAGTACTTC. Its translation is CASSSGLAGGEQYF. The V gene is TRBV5-5, the J gene TRBJ2-7; 14 bases agree with TRBD2. The V and J ends lost 3 bases and 6 bases, in that order; junction bases with no gene match: 2. The CDR3 is 14 amino acids. Germline V gives CDR1 SGHKS, CDR2 YYEKEE (reference sequence).

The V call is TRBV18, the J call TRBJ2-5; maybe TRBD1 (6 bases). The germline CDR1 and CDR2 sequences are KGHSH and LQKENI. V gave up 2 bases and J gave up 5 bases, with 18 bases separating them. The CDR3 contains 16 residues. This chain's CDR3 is CASSPATQGRRETQYF. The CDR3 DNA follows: TGTGCCAGCTCACCAGCCACACAGGGACGGAGGGAGACCCAGTACTTC. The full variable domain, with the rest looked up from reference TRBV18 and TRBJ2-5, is NAGVMQNPRHLVRRRGQEARLRCSPMKGHSHVYWYRQLPEEGLKFMVYLQKENIIDESGMPKERFSAEFPKEGPSILRIQQVVRGDSAAYFCASSPATQGRRETQYFGPGTRLLVL.

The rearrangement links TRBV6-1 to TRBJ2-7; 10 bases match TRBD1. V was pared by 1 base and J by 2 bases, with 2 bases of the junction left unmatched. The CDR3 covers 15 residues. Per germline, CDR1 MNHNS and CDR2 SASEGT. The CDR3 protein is CASSEGQGATYEQYF. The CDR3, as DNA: TGTGCCAGCAGTGAAGGACAGGGGGCTACCTACGAGCAGTACTTC.

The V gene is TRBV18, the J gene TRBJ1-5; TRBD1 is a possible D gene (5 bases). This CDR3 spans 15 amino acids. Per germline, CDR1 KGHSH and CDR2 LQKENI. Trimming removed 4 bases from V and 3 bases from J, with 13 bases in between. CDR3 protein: CASSQGGANNQPQHF. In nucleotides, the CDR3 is TGTGCCAGCTCACAGGGAGGGGCGAACAATCAGCCCCAGCATTTT. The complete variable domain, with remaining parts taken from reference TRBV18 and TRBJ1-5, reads NAGVMQNPRHLVRRRGQEARLRCSPMKGHSHVYWYRQLPEEGLKFMVYLQKENIIDESGMPKERFSAEFPKEGPSILRIQQVVRGDSAAYFCASSQGGANNQPQHFGDGTRLSIL.

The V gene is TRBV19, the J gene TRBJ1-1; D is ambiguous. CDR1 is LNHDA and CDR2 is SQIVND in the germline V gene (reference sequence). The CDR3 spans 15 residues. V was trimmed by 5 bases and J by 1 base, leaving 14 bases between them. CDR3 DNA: TGTGCCAGTAGTCCCCTCCGAGGTCAGAACACTGAAGCTTTCTTT. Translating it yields CASSPLRGQNTEAFF.

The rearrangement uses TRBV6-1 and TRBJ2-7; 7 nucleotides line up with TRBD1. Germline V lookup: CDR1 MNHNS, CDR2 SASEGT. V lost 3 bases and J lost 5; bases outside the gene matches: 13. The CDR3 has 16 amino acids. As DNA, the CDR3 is TGTGCCAGCAGTGATAGGGAACTGACAGGGAACCACGAGCAGTACTTC. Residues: CASSDRELTGNHEQYF.

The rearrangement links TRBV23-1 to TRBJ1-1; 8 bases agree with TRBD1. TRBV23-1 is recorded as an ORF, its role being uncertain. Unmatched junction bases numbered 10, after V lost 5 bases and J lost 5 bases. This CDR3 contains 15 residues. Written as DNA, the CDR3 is TGCGCCAGCAGTAAAATCGACAGGGGTTCGACTGAAGCTTTCTTT. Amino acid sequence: CASSKIDRGSTEAFF.

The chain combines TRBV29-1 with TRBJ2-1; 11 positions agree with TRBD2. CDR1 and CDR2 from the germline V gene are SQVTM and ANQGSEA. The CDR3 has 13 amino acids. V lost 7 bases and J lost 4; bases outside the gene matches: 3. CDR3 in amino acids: CSAGTSGYNEQFF. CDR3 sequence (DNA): TGCAGCGCCGGGACTAGCGGATACAATGAGCAGTTCTTC.

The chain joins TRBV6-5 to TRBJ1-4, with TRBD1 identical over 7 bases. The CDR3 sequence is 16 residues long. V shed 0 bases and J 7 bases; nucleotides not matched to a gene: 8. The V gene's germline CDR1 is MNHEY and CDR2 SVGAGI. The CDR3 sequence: CASSYSRAGGGEKLFF. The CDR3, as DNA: TGTGCCAGCAGTTACTCGAGGGCAGGGGGAGGTGAAAAACTGTTTTTT.

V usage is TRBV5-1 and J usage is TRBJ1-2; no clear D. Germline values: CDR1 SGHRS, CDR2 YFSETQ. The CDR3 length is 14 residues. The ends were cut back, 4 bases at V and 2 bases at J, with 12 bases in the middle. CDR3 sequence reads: CASSPGAGNYGYTF. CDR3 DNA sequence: TGCGCCAGCAGCCCGGGTGCGGGGAACTATGGCTACACCTTC.

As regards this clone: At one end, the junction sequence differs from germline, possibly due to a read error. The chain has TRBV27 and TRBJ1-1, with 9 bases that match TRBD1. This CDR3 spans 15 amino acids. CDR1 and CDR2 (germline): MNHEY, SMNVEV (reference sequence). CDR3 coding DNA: TGTGCCAGCAGTCCATCCGGGACAGGGAACAGTGAAGCTTTCTTT. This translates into CASSPSGTGNSEAFF.

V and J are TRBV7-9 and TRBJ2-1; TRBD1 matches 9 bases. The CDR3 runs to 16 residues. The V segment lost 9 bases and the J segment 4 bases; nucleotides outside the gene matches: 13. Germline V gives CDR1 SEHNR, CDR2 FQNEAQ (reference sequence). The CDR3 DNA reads TGTGCCAGTAAAACAGGGGGCACTGAGAGATACAATGAGCAGTTCTTC. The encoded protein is CASKTGGTERYNEQFF.

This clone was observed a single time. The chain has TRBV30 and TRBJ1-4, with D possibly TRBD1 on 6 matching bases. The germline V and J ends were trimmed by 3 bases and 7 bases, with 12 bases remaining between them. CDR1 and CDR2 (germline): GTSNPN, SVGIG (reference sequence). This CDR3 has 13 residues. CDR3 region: CAWRGGFGEKLFF. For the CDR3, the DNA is TGTGCCTGGAGAGGGGGATTTGGTGAAAAACTGTTTTTT.

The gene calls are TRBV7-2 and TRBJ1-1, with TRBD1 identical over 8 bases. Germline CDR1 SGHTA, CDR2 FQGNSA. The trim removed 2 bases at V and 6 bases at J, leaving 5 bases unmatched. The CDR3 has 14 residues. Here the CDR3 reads CASSLQGAYAEAFF. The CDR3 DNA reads TGTGCCAGCAGCTTACAGGGGGCGTACGCTGAAGCTTTCTTT.

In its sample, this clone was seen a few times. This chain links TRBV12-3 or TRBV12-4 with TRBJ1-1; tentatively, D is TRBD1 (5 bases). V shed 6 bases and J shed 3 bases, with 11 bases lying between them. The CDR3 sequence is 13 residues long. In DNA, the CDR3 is TGTGCCAGCAGCCTCAGGGCCGACACTGAAGCTTTCTTT. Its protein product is CASSLRADTEAFF.

The CDR3 loop is CASSQGQGAIEAFF. In nucleotides, the CDR3 is TGTGCCAGCAGCCAAGGGCAGGGGGCGATTGAAGCTTTCTTT. The genes are TRBV3-1 (or the pseudogene TRBV3-2) and TRBJ1-1; 8 bases are shared with TRBD1. After removal of 1 base from V and 7 bases from J, the junction contained 5 bases not matched to a gene. In germline, CDR1 is LGHDT, CDR2 YNNKEL (reference sequence). This CDR3 has 14 amino acids.

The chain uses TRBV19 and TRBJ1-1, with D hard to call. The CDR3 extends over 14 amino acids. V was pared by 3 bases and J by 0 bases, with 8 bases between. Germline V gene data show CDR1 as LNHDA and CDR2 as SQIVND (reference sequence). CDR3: CASSIPAVNTEAFF. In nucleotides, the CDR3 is TGTGCCAGTAGTATTCCAGCGGTGAACACTGAAGCTTTCTTT. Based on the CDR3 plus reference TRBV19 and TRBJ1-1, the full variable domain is DGGITQSPKYLFRKEGQNVTLSCEQNLNHDAMYWYRQDPGQGLRLIYYSQIVNDFQKGDIAEGYSVSREKKESFPLTVTSAQKNPTAFYLCASSIPAVNTEAFFGQGTRLTVV.

In DNA form, the CDR3 reads TGCGCCAGCAGCTATGACGGGAACTATGGCTACACCTTC. Protein sequence: CASSYDGNYGYTF. The genes are TRBV5-1 and TRBJ1-2; D uncertain. CDR3 length: 13 residues. V gave up 3 bases and J gave up 2 bases, with 8 bases separating them. Looked up from germline, CDR1 is SGHRS and CDR2 is YFSETQ.

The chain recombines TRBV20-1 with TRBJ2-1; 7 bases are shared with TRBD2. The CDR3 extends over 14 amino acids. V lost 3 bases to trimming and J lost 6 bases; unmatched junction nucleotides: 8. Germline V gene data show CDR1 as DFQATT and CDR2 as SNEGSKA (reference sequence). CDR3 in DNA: TGCAGTGCTAGTCCGGCTAGCGGCTTCAATGAGCAGTTCTTC. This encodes CSASPASGFNEQFF.

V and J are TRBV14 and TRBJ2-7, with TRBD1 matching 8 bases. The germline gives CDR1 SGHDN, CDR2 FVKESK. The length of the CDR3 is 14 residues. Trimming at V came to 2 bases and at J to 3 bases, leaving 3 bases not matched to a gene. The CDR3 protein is CASSQQTGGYEQYF. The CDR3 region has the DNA TGTGCCAGCAGCCAACAAACAGGGGGCTACGAGCAGTACTTC.

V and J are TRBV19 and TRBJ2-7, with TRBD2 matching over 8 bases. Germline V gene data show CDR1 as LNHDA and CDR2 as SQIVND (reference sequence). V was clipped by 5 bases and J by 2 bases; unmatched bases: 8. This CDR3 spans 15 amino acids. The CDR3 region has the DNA TGTGCCAGTAGTTCCCTGGCGGGGGGTCCCTACGAGCAGTACTTC. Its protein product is CASSSLAGGPYEQYF.

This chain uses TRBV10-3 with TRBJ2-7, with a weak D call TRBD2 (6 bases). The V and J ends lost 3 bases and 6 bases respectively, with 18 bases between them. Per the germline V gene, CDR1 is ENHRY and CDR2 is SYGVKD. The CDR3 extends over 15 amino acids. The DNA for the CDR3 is TGTGCCATCAGTGATAGGGACTTCAATTCGGGCGAGCAGTACTTC. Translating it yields CAISDRDFNSGEQYF.